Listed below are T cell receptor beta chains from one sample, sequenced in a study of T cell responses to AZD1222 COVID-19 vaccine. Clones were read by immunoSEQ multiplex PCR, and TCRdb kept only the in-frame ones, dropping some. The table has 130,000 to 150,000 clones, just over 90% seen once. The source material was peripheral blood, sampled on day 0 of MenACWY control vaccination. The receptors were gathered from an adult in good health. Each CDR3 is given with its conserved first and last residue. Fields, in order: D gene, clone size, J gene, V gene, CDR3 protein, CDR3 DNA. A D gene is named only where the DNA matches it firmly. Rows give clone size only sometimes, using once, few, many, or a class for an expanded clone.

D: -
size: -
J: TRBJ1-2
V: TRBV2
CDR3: CASSGEGLFYGYTF
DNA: TGTGCCAGCAGTGGTGAAGGGCTTTTCTATGGCTACACCTTC

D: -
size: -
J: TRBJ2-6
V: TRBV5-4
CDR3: CASSSQGTGANVLTF
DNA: TGTGCCAGCAGCTCTCAGGGGACTGGGGCCAACGTCCTGACTTTC

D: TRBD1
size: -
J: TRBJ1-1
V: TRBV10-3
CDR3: CAGSGTGNTEAFF
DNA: TGTGCCGGCAGTGGGACAGGGAACACTGAAGCTTTCTTT

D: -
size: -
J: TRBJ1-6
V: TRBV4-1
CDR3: CASSPLETLGSGLHF
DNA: TGCGCCAGCAGCCCGTTAGAAACCTTGGGTTCAGGCCTCCACTTT

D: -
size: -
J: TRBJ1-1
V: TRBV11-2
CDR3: CASSPPTGMNTEAFF
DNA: TGTGCCAGCAGCCCCCCCACAGGGATGAACACTGAAGCTTTCTTT

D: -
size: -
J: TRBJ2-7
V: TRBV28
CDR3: CASSSSTYEQYF
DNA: TGTGCCAGCAGTTCCAGTACCTACGAGCAGTACTTC

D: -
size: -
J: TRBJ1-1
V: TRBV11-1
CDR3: CASSLESRTEAFF
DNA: TGTGCCAGCAGCTTAGAGAGTCGCACTGAAGCTTTCTTT

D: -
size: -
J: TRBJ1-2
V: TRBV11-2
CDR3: CASSPGRGRYGYTF
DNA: TGTGCCAGCAGCCCCGGGAGGGGACGCTATGGCTACACCTTC

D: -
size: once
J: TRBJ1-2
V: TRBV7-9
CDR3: CASSPGEFNGYTF
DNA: TGTGCCAGCAGCCCCGGGGAATTTAATGGCTACACCTTC

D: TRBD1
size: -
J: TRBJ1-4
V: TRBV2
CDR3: CASSVTGGSTNEKLFF
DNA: TGTGCCAGCAGTGTTACAGGGGGATCAACTAATGAAAAACTGTTTTTT